In this sample, the clone carrying this T cell receptor beta chain turned up a few times. Its antigen remains unidentified. Per germline, CDR1 SEHNR and CDR2 FQNEAQ (reference sequence). The CDR3 contains 15 residues. V gave up 4 bases and J gave up 3 bases, with 15 bases separating them. The protocol was immunoSEQ multiplex PCR, while the TCRdb copy is restricted to in-frame clones and leaves out a portion. The sample records about 480,000 clones, roughly 89% being singletons. Treatment denoted: around 19 received Ad26.COV2.S at low or high dose, single or two shots; roughly 5 received placebo; per-sample allocation not given. Samples were taken on day 63 after the first vaccine or placebo injection. Donation came from an adult in Boston who was aged 18-55 years. The data belong to a study of Ad26.COV2.S vaccination and SARS-CoV-2 variants. Study in general: Once or twice, 56 days apart, Ad26.COV2.S was delivered intramuscularly. The study, taken as a whole, reports: Total T cell responses may have been underestimated by the TCR breadth and depth analyses. Considerable breadth of spike-specific CD8+ and CD4+ T cell responses has reportedly been documented following vaccination.

The receptor comes from a person aged 18 to 65 who received the Ad26.COV2.S COVID-19 vaccine or a placebo. Specimen: peripheral blood, collected in a trial of Ad26.COV2.S vaccine versus placebo. The V gene is TRBV7-9, the J gene TRBJ1-2; D is unclear. CDR3 sequence reads: CASSSSSGRDYGYTF. In DNA form, the CDR3 reads TGTGCCAGCAGCTCCTCTTCGGGCCGAGACTATGGCTACACCTTC. Based on the CDR3 plus reference TRBV7-9 and TRBJ1-2, the full variable domain is DTGVSQNPRHKITKRGQNVTFRCDPISEHNRLYWYRQTLGQGPEFLTYFQNEAQLEKSRLLSDRFSAERPKGSFSTLEIQRTEQGDSAMYLCASSSSSGRDYGYTFGSGTRLTVV.